This TCR beta chain was retrieved from a study of blood T cell repertoires in COVID-19. Study information: PBMCs, B-cell-depleted T cells, or T cells provided the cDNA or gDNA that made up the material.

Participants were aged 18 to 89 years from around 26 US areas. Germline CDR1 MGHDK, CDR2 SYGVNS. The CDR3 extends over 15 amino acids. Trimming removed 1 base at V and 0 bases at J, with 10 bases between. Study processing details: Amplification from reference gene primers served as the basis for estimated nucleated cell counts. Profiling relied on immunoSEQ multiplex PCR, and the TCRdb table lists in-frame clones only, not all of them. The D gene and trimming were derived from the DNA, and the V and J assignments and clone size from that table. The sample has about 320,000 clones; more than 75% are singletons.

This TCR derives from a woman younger than 30 who had recovered from COVID-19. Source material: PBMCs or T cells enriched from blood (not recorded which). V usage is TRBV25-1 and J usage is TRBJ2-7; D uncertain. CDR3 DNA sequence: TGTGCCAGCAGTGAATTAGAGACACACTCCTACGAGCAGTACTTC. Its protein product is CASSELETHSYEQYF.